The source of this T cell receptor beta chain is a study of T cells in Graves' hyperthyroidism and ophthalmopathy. With a duration under 2 months, the hyperthyroidism was newly diagnosed in patients aged 18 to 65. It was 8 to 10 ml of fresh peripheral blood that supplied the PBMCs. Study observations and caveats: Blood also showed most of the thyroid clonotypes that were expanded above 0.001.

Ten or more counts support this clonotype. Its antigen remains unidentified. The germline V gene encodes CDR1 SGHTA and CDR2 FQGNSA. Trimming left V 6 bases short and J 5 bases short, with 14 bases between. CDR3 length: 13 residues. Researchers took RNA transcripts and amplified the TCR beta CDR3 regions from them. The HTBI primer set drove a first-round RT-PCR of the TCR CDR3. TCRdb reprocessed the multiplex PCR reads via MiXCR and lists one record per CDR3 protein. The sample includes about 840,000 distinct CDR3 sequences, about two fifths of them seen just once. The clonotype was recovered from a man between 18 and 35 years old with Graves' hyperthyroidism. The V and J genes are TRBV7-2 and TRBJ2-7; the D gene is possibly TRBD2 (5 bases). Sequencing input: blood. The CDR3 sequence is CASSREYTNEQYF. The CDR3 region has the DNA TGTGCCAGCAGTCGGGAATACACGAACGAGCAGTACTTC.